The next 20 T cell receptor beta chains were all read from a single sample in a study of blood T cell repertoires in COVID-19. TCRdb's table, derived via immunoSEQ multiplex PCR, lists solely in-frame clones and lacks some. This table has about 150,000 clones, approximately 80% appearing once. Sample: peripheral blood. All receptors derive from a woman aged 80 or older with acute or convalescent COVID-19.

The chain has TRBV7-7 and TRBJ2-7; 7 bases map to TRBD2. J lost 3 bases, V lost 1 base, and 6 bases had no gene match. CDR3 length: 15 amino acids. Germline V CDR1 and CDR2: SSHAT, FNYEAQ (reference sequence). The CDR3 sequence: CASSLGVAGVYEQYF. The DNA for the CDR3 is TGTGCCAGCAGCTTAGGAGTAGCGGGTGTCTACGAGCAGTACTTC.

As for this clone: Germline is not matched at one junction end, which may reflect a read error. The CDR3, as DNA: TGTGCCAGCAGCCGGGCGGCCGGGGAGCTATTTTTT. Protein: CASSRAAGELFF. The rearrangement links TRBV11-3 to TRBJ2-2, with a tentative D call TRBD2 (5 bases). This CDR3 region has 12 residues. Germline V gene data show CDR1 as SGHNT and CDR2 as YENEEA.

The rearrangement uses TRBV3-1 (or the pseudogene TRBV3-2) and TRBJ2-7; D remains unclear. V was shortened by 1 base and J by 1 base, with 5 bases between the two germline ends. The germline V gene encodes CDR1 LGHDT and CDR2 YNNKEL (reference sequence). The CDR3 loop spans 13 amino acids. CDR3 amino acids: CASSQVQSYEQYF. CDR3 DNA sequence: TGTGCCAGCAGCCAAGTACAGTCCTACGAGCAGTACTTC.

This chain's CDR3 is CASRPGGNSPLHF. The CDR3 DNA is TGTGCCAGCAGGCCAGGGGGTAATTCACCCCTCCACTTT. The chain recombines TRBV2 with TRBJ1-6, with 7 bases lining up with TRBD1. Per the germline V gene, CDR1 is SNHLY and CDR2 is FYNNEI. The CDR3 is made up of 13 amino acids. Unmatched junction bases numbered 2, after V lost 6 bases and J lost 6 bases.

On this clone itself: Other DNA variants within this sample encode the same CDR3. The chain is built from TRBV2 and TRBJ1-5; possible D gene TRBD1, 6 bases. Trimming removed 6 bases at V and 2 bases at J, with 11 bases between. This CDR3 spans 14 amino acids. Germline values: CDR1 SNHLY, CDR2 FYNNEI. CDR3 amino acids: CASSLQGGNQPQHF. In DNA, the CDR3 is TGTGCCAGCAGCCTACAGGGAGGCAATCAGCCCCAGCATTTT.

V and J are TRBV19 and TRBJ2-1; TRBD2 aligns across 15 bases. The trim removed 5 bases at V and 10 bases at J, leaving 9 bases unmatched. The CDR3 is made up of 16 amino acids. Germline V gene sequence: CDR1 LNHDA, CDR2 SQIVND (reference sequence). CDR3 in amino acids: CASSLPGLAGGGEQFF. Here the CDR3 DNA reads TGTGCCAGTAGTCTCCCGGGACTAGCGGGGGGCGGGGAGCAGTTCTTC.

CDR3 coding DNA: TGTGCCAGCAGTTCTCCCCCCGGGACAGGGACCTACGAGCAGTACTTC. This codes for CASSSPPGTGTYEQYF. The rearrangement links TRBV28 to TRBJ2-7, with 9 nucleotides matching TRBD1. V shed 4 bases and J 2 bases; nucleotides not matched to a gene: 9. The CDR3 extends over 16 amino acids. Germline CDR1 MDHEN, CDR2 SYDVKM.

The rearrangement links TRBV11-3 to TRBJ2-2; D might be TRBD2 (6 bases). V lost 1 base, J lost 4 bases, and 10 bases lay in between. CDR3 length: 15 amino acids. Germline V gene sequence: CDR1 SGHNT, CDR2 YENEEA. The CDR3 here is CASSLAGEPTGELFF. CDR3 nucleotide sequence: TGTGCCAGCAGCTTAGCGGGAGAGCCCACCGGGGAGCTGTTTTTT.

V usage is TRBV19 and J usage is TRBJ1-1; 7 nucleotides line up with TRBD1. CDR3 length equals 14 residues. In germline, CDR1 is LNHDA, CDR2 SQIVND (reference sequence). V was pared by 3 bases and J by 4 bases, with 5 bases of the junction left unmatched. Here the CDR3 DNA reads TGTGCCAGTAGTATTCCAGGGGGGAGCACTGAAGCTTTCTTT. The encoded protein is CASSIPGGSTEAFF. Complete variable domain (other parts from reference TRBV19 and TRBJ1-1): DGGITQSPKYLFRKEGQNVTLSCEQNLNHDAMYWYRQDPGQGLRLIYYSQIVNDFQKGDIAEGYSVSREKKESFPLTVTSAQKNPTAFYLCASSIPGGSTEAFFGQGTRLTVV.

The chain carries TRBV2 and TRBJ1-5; unclear D gene. In germline, CDR1 is SNHLY, CDR2 FYNNEI. The CDR3 length is 16 residues. Trimming took off 0 bases at V and 0 bases at J, with 9 bases between the two ends. The CDR3 loop reads CASSEAVASSNQPQHF. CDR3 in DNA: TGTGCCAGCAGTGAAGCGGTGGCCAGTAGCAATCAGCCCCAGCATTTT.

The rearrangement joins TRBV11-2 to TRBJ2-3; D may be TRBD1 (5 bases). This CDR3 is 14 amino acids long. Per germline, CDR1 SGHAT and CDR2 FQNNGV. Deletions cut 5 bases from V and 2 bases from J, with 11 bases between. CDR3 coding DNA: TGTGCCAGCAGCCTCGGACACTCCACAGATACGCAGTATTTT. It yields the protein CASSLGHSTDTQYF.

This clone came up once. This sequence joins TRBV9 and TRBJ1-1; no definite D call. Trimming pared 0 bases from V and 0 bases from J, leaving 12 bases between. Germline-derived CDR1 and CDR2 are SGDLS and YYNGEE. The CDR3 extends over 16 amino acids. The CDR3 reads CASSVGESLMNTEAFF. The DNA for the CDR3 is TGTGCCAGCAGCGTAGGGGAGAGTCTCATGAACACTGAAGCTTTCTTT.

CDR3 DNA: TGTGCCAGCAGCTTGGAGGGGTCCTACAATGAGCAGTTCTTC. Protein product: CASSLEGSYNEQFF. The chain combines TRBV5-6 with TRBJ2-1; possible D gene TRBD1, 5 bases. CDR3 length: 14 amino acids. V lost 0 bases and J lost 1, with 5 bases in between. The germline V gene has CDR1 SGHDT and CDR2 YYEEEE.

In this sample, this clone turned up once. V and J are TRBV7-8 and TRBJ1-2; D call uncertain. This CDR3 region has 15 residues. The ends were cut back, 5 bases at V and 4 bases at J, with 17 bases in the middle. In germline, CDR1 is SGHVS, CDR2 FQNEAQ. The CDR3 protein is CASSPFAQESYGYTF. The CDR3, as DNA: TGTGCCAGCAGCCCATTTGCGCAGGAAAGCTATGGCTACACCTTC.

The genes are TRBV30 and TRBJ2-7, with TRBD1 identical over 7 bases. J lost 4 bases, V lost 3 bases, and 9 bases had no gene match. The CDR3 is 14 residues long. CDR1 GTSNPN and CDR2 SVGIG come from the germline V gene (reference sequence). The CDR3 loop reads CAWRRSGQSYEQYF. CDR3 DNA: TGTGCCTGGAGACGATCGGGACAGTCGTACGAGCAGTACTTC. The full variable domain, with the rest looked up from reference TRBV30 and TRBJ2-7, is SQTIHQWPATLVQPVGSPLSLECTVEGTSNPNLYWYRQAAGRGLQLLFYSVGIGQISSEVPQNLSASRPQDRQFILSSKKLLLSDSGFYLCAWRRSGQSYEQYFGPGTRLTVT.

The chain has TRBV6-5 and TRBJ1-1, with a weak D call TRBD1 (5 bases). The germline CDR1 and CDR2 sequences are MNHEY and SVGAGI. The CDR3 is 13 residues long. V was shortened by 7 bases and J by 5 bases, with 14 bases between the two germline ends. CDR3 DNA: TGTGCCAGCAACAATTTACAGGAAACTGAAGCTTTCTTT. This sequence encodes CASNNLQETEAFF.

The chain links TRBV4-2 to TRBJ1-1; the match to TRBD1 covers 7 bases. Germline CDR1 and CDR2: LGHNA and YNFKEQ. The trim removed 1 base at V and 4 bases at J, leaving 6 bases unmatched. CDR3 length equals 15 residues. The CDR3 spells CASSQGQGWGTEAFF. The DNA for the CDR3 is TGTGCCAGCAGCCAAGGACAGGGTTGGGGCACTGAAGCTTTCTTT.

This chain links TRBV7-9 with TRBJ2-1; a weak D match, TRBD2 (5 bases). Trimming took 2 bases from V and 2 from J, leaving 16 bases between them. This CDR3 contains 17 residues. From germline, CDR1 is SEHNR and CDR2 FQNEAQ (reference sequence). DNA for the CDR3: TGTGCCAGCAGCTTAATTCGGGTTACCGGGGCCTACAATGAGCAGTTCTTC. Protein product: CASSLIRVTGAYNEQFF.

The V and J genes are TRBV6-5 and TRBJ1-1; weak D call: TRBD1 (6 bases). From germline, CDR1 is MNHEY and CDR2 SVGAGI. The CDR3 runs to 14 residues. The germline V and J ends were trimmed by 5 bases and 1 base, with 11 bases remaining between them. The CDR3 coding sequence is TGTGCCAGCAGTCTTGGACAGACGAACACTGAAGCTTTCTTT. It specifies CASSLGQTNTEAFF.

The chain uses TRBV5-6 and TRBJ2-3; D is perhaps TRBD1 (6 bases). V shed 4 bases and J shed 4 bases, with 13 bases lying between them. Looked up from germline, CDR1 is SGHDT and CDR2 is YYEEEE. The CDR3 contains 14 residues. This CDR3 reads CASSIEQGPDTQYF. Written as DNA, the CDR3 is TGTGCCAGCAGCATCGAACAGGGTCCAGATACGCAGTATTTT.